A selection of T cell receptor beta chains follows, all from one sample in a study of shared clonotypes between healthy human individuals. The assay was immunoSEQ multiplex PCR, and TCRdb's table has in-frame clones only and misses some. The sample carries millions of clones, around 96% recorded once. The sample was naive CD8+ T cells sorted from blood. These receptors originate from a young man in good health. Each CDR3 is given without its conserved first and last residue. Clone sizes are given selectively: once, few, many, or a class where the clone is expanded.

v_call	clone_size	j_call	cdr3_aa
TRBV4-1	once	TRBJ2-7	ASSQRVDGAYEQY
TRBV27	-	TRBJ2-4	ASSLYAGEAKNIQY
TRBV11-2	-	TRBJ2-1	ASSSLLVYGAPF
TRBV10-3	-	TRBJ2-7	AIRSGGEAYEQY
TRBV6-6	once	TRBJ2-1	ASSRGRGQPYNEQF
TRBV11-3	-	TRBJ2-1	ASSLGYNEQF
TRBV7-9	few	TRBJ2-7	ASSSAGGYEQY
TRBV7-2	-	TRBJ1-6	ASSLSQGFGSPLH
TRBV5-6	-	TRBJ2-4	ASSLETGLAKNIQY
TRBV9	-	TRBJ2-3	ASSVGLTGTDTQY
TRBV29-1	-	TRBJ2-1	SELAGGREQF
TRBV11-2	-	TRBJ2-7	ASSPIDRDEQY
TRBV7-9	-	TRBJ2-7	ASSSSGGYRYEQY
TRBV14	-	TRBJ2-1	ASSQSTSVGNNEQF
TRBV5-8	-	TRBJ1-2	ASSLGLDHYGYT
TRBV7-8	-	TRBJ2-7	ASSLVGPPGEQY
TRBV5-8	-	TRBJ2-3	ASSLWTSGSSTDTQY
TRBV4-3	-	TRBJ2-2	ASSQDPLPIGVGGGELF
TRBV18	-	TRBJ2-2	ASSPGTGNTGELF
TRBV13	-	TRBJ2-7	ASSLSRFYEQY
TRBV28	-	TRBJ2-7	ASTQRTGGYEQY
TRBV27	-	TRBJ1-2	ASGRGGQGYT
TRBV5-6	-	TRBJ1-2	ASSFTGENYGYT
TRBV7-9	-	TRBJ2-7	ASSLPSGQGHHEQY